This entry lists 20 T cell receptor beta chains sequenced from one sample in a study of T-cell reconstitution after alpha-beta-depleted transplantation in children. Preparation of the TCRbeta library involved a method that used unique molecular identifiers. TCRdb recomputed calls from the PCR reads with MiXCR, one row per CDR3 protein. This table holds hundreds of thousands of distinct CDR3 sequences, over 7.5% found once. The study's findings and limits: Hyperexpanded clones declined; after one year, newly produced T cells mostly supplied diversity.

These receptors' antigens are unknown. Sample: peripheral blood, taken 360 days after TCRalphabeta/CD19-depleted stem cell transplant. These receptors were collected from a female patient aged 2 to 10 who had a stem cell transplant for Fanconi anemia, so the T cells may come from the graft donor.

This clonotype was detected ten times or more. The chain employs TRBV28 and TRBJ2-2; D not certain. The CDR3 consists of 10 residues. Germline CDR1 and CDR2: MDHEN and SYDVKM. V dropped 8 bases and J dropped 6 bases, with 4 bases sitting between them. The CDR3 protein is CASSSGELFF. Written as DNA, the CDR3 is TGTGCCAGCTCATCCGGGGAGCTGTTTTTT.

This clonotype appeared a few times. This chain joins TRBV18 and TRBJ2-7; 8 bases map to TRBD1. The CDR3 runs to 15 residues. In germline, CDR1 is KGHSH, CDR2 LQKENI. The ends lost 6 bases at V and 3 bases at J; junction bases unmatched: 10. CDR3 DNA sequence: TGTGCCAGCTCCAATGGACAGGGAGTTAGCTACGAGCAGTACTTC. This codes for CASSNGQGVSYEQYF.

This clonotype was counted a few times. CDR3 sequence reads: CASSLESGGFESYTF. CDR3 in DNA: TGTGCCAGCAGCTTGGAGAGCGGCGGATTCGAAAGCTACACCTTC. The V call is TRBV5-6, the J call TRBJ1-2; D not certain. The V end lost 0 bases, the J end lost 9 bases, and 18 bases lay between the germline ends. Germline CDR1 SGHDT, CDR2 YYEEEE. The CDR3 extends over 15 amino acids.

This clonotype has more than one count but fewer than ten. This rearrangement joins TRBV7-6 to TRBJ2-6, with D unresolved. The V gene's germline CDR1 is SGHVS and CDR2 FNYEAQ. There are 17 residues in the CDR3. Trimming took off 0 bases at V and 0 bases at J, with 9 bases between the two ends. CDR3 residues: CASSLAPVGSGANVLTF. The CDR3 DNA reads as TGTGCCAGCAGCTTAGCTCCGGTGGGCTCTGGGGCCAACGTCCTGACTTTC.

The rearrangement uses TRBV20-1 and TRBJ2-7; TRBD1 aligns across 8 bases. The CDR3 spans 13 residues. The germline V gene encodes CDR1 DFQATT and CDR2 SNEGSKA (reference sequence). With 6 bases clipped from V and 3 bases from J, the junction kept 7 bases outside the gene matches. DNA of the CDR3: TGCAGTGCCGCCCGGACAGGGTACTACGAGCAGTACTTC. This translates into CSAARTGYYEQYF.

The chain couples TRBV18 to TRBJ2-6; 8 nucleotides align to TRBD1. CDR1 and CDR2 (germline): KGHSH, LQKENI. After removal of 1 base from V and 0 bases from J, the junction contained 5 bases not matched to a gene. CDR3 length: 18 amino acids. The CDR3 spells CASSPLGTGSSGANVLTF. In DNA form, the CDR3 reads TGTGCCAGCTCACCACTCGGGACAGGAAGCTCTGGGGCCAACGTCCTGACTTTC.

This clonotype appeared many times. V and J are TRBV20-1 and TRBJ1-5; perhaps TRBD1 as D (5 bases). Germline V gives CDR1 DFQATT, CDR2 SNEGSKA (reference sequence). Trimming removed 4 bases from V and 1 base from J, with 14 bases in between. CDR3 length: 15 residues. The CDR3 loop reads CSAIGGRGSNQPQHF. For the CDR3, the DNA is TGCAGTGCTATTGGGGGTCGTGGAAGCAATCAGCCCCAGCATTTT.

This clonotype was picked up many times. J is TRBJ2-5 and V is TRBV5-1; 14 nucleotides match TRBD2. The CDR3 totals 16 residues. After removal of 0 bases from V and 5 bases from J, the junction contained 3 bases not matched to a gene. Germline V gene lookup returns CDR1 SGHRS and CDR2 YFSETQ. CDR3 protein: CASSLGTSGRQETQYF. As DNA, the CDR3 is TGCGCCAGCAGCTTGGGGACTAGCGGGAGGCAGGAGACCCAGTACTTC.

The chain joins TRBV4-1 to TRBJ2-7; TRBD1 matches 7 bases. Germline assignment: CDR1 MGHRA and CDR2 YSYEKL. The CDR3 totals 15 residues. V trimming: 3 bases; J trimming: 3 bases; junction bases outside the gene matches: 8. Written as DNA, the CDR3 is TGCGCCAGCAGCCAGGTTCCAGGGGGTCACTACGAGCAGTACTTC. It is translated as CASSQVPGGHYEQYF.

The chain links TRBV28 to TRBJ2-1; D is unresolved. V dropped 6 bases and J dropped 0 bases, with 15 bases sitting between them. This CDR3 contains 16 residues. Germline CDR1 is MDHEN and CDR2 is SYDVKM. The CDR3, as DNA: TGTGCCAGCAGCCCAAGGCTCCGGAGCTCCTACAATGAGCAGTTCTTC. Translated: CASSPRLRSSYNEQFF.

This clonotype was seen at least ten times. The chain joins TRBV30 to TRBJ2-2; D not certain. Germline assignment: CDR1 GTSNPN and CDR2 SVGIG (reference sequence). The CDR3 consists of 12 residues. Trimming stripped 5 bases from V and 1 base from J, with 5 bases between. The CDR3 region is CAWDQNTGELFF. The CDR3 region has the DNA TGTGCCTGGGATCAGAACACCGGGGAGCTGTTTTTT.

This clonotype has ten or more counts. The chain is built from TRBV14 and TRBJ1-2; D not resolved. Germline values: CDR1 SGHDN, CDR2 FVKESK. V lost 2 bases, J lost 3 bases, and 7 bases lay in between. There are 13 residues in the CDR3. The CDR3 sequence is CASSQRIDYGYTF. CDR3 DNA sequence: TGTGCCAGCAGCCAACGGATCGACTATGGCTACACCTTC.

There are many counts of this clonotype. J is TRBJ2-5 and V is TRBV5-1; the match to TRBD2 covers 9 bases. This CDR3 contains 15 residues. Germline V gene sequence: CDR1 SGHRS, CDR2 YFSETQ. The J segment lost 4 bases and the V segment lost 0 bases, leaving 4 bases of the junction unmatched. CDR3 amino acids: CASSLVAGEGETQYF. CDR3 DNA sequence: TGCGCCAGCAGCTTGGTAGCGGGGGAAGGAGAGACCCAGTACTTC.

J is TRBJ1-1 and V is TRBV15; no clear D. The CDR3 spans 14 residues. V was cut by 0 bases and J by 5 bases, with 10 bases left in between. Germline V gene sequence: CDR1 LNHNV, CDR2 YYDKDF (reference sequence). CDR3 bases: TGTGCCACCAGCAGAGATTTCACAGCAACTGAAGCTTTCTTT. It yields the protein CATSRDFTATEAFF.

This clonotype came up many times. The V call is TRBV5-5, the J call TRBJ2-3, with D maybe TRBD2 (6 bases). CDR3 length equals 12 residues. Trimming removed 2 bases from V and 6 bases from J, with 7 bases in between. Looked up from germline, CDR1 is SGHKS and CDR2 is YYEKEE (reference sequence). The CDR3 here is CASSFREDTQYF. CDR3 bases: TGTGCCAGCAGCTTCCGGGAGGATACGCAGTATTTT.

There are a few counts of this clonotype. The chain carries TRBV24-1 and TRBJ1-4; no reliable D call. V shed 1 base and J shed 10 bases, with 6 bases lying between them. This CDR3 has 12 residues. CDR1 KGHDR and CDR2 SFDVKD come from the germline V gene. The CDR3 reads CATSDFGGKLFF. The DNA of the CDR3 is TGTGCCACCAGTGATTTTGGAGGAAAACTGTTTTTT.

The sample holds a few counts of this clonotype. The chain links TRBV20-1 to TRBJ1-4; D uncertain. Germline CDR1 reads DFQATT; CDR2 reads SNEGSKA (reference sequence). The CDR3 spans 13 residues. Trimming stripped 0 bases from V and 8 bases from J, with 10 bases between. CDR3 DNA sequence: TGCAGTGCTAGAGATCCTATGGGCGAAAAACTGTTTTTT. Translating it yields CSARDPMGEKLFF.

This clonotype was detected a few times. The chain recombines TRBV13 with TRBJ2-7; D is unclear. V was pared by 5 bases and J by 5 bases, with 10 bases between. The germline gives CDR1 PRHDT, CDR2 FYEKMQ (reference sequence). The length of the CDR3 is 12 residues. DNA of the CDR3: TGTGCCAGCAGCCCTTATCTTCACGAGCAGTACGTC. It translates to CASSPYLHEQYV.

This clonotype has at least ten counts. The chain recombines TRBV29-1 with TRBJ1-1, with D possibly being TRBD1 (5 bases). The CDR3 totals 13 residues. The V gene's germline CDR1 is SQVTM and CDR2 ANQGSEA. V lost 3 bases and J 6 bases, leaving 14 bases between the germline ends. As DNA, the CDR3 is TGCAGCGTTGACAGGGCCCCAACCCCTGAAGCTTTCTTT. As protein: CSVDRAPTPEAFF.

This clonotype has only a few counts. V gene TRBV28 combines with J gene TRBJ2-7; weak D call: TRBD2 (5 bases). Looked up from germline, CDR1 is MDHEN and CDR2 is SYDVKM. The CDR3 totals 14 residues. V dropped 3 bases and J dropped 3 bases, with 12 bases sitting between them. Written as DNA, the CDR3 is TGTGCCAGCAGTTTCGGATCCAGCGGCTACGAGCAGTACGTC. It specifies CASSFGSSGYEQYV.